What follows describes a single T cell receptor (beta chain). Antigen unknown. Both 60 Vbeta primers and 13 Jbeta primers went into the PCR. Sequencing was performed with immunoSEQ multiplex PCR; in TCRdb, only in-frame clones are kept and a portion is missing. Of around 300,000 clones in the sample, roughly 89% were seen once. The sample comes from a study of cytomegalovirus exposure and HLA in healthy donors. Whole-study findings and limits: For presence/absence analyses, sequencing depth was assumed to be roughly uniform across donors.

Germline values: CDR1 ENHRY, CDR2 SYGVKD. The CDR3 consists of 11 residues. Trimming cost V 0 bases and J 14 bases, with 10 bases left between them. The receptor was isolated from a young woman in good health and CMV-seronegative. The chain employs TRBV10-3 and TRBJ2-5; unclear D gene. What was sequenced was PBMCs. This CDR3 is CAISESGFTYF. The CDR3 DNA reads TGTGCCATCAGTGAGTCCGGTTTTACTTACTTC.